The sequence of this T cell receptor beta chain was determined in a study of blood T cell repertoires in COVID-19. Study-level background: T cells, B-cell-depleted T cells, or PBMCs provided the cDNA or gDNA that served as material.

As originally analysed: Reference gene primer amplification in the assay estimated nucleated cell counts. Here immunoSEQ multiplex PCR was the method, and the copy in TCRdb shows in-frame clones only, minus some. V and J calls and clone size are given by that table; D and trimming were obtained from the DNA. The data show about 250,000 clones, about 87% seen once. Germline CDR1 MDHEN, CDR2 SYDVKM. This CDR3 has 12 residues. With 7 bases clipped from V and 6 bases from J, the junction kept 6 bases outside the gene matches. One Seattle source followed patients from active infection through their disease course.

The rearrangement uses TRBV28 and TRBJ2-7; 7 bases are shared with TRBD1. This clonotype was sampled from a woman aged 30 to 39 with COVID-19, enrolled during active disease. Sequencing input: peripheral blood. The CDR3, as DNA: TGTGCCAGCACCCTCAGGGGGACCGAGCAGTACTTC. It translates to CASTLRGTEQYF.